Listed below are T cell receptor beta chains from one sample, sequenced in a study of blood T cells in healthy people across ages. From the 5' RACE reads, TCRdb called clonotypes with MiXCR, one entry per CDR3 protein. Of about 1,800,000 distinct CDR3 sequences in the sample, roughly 27% were seen once. Material for sequencing was blood. Receptors were obtained from a woman in her twenties or thirties in good health. The conserved cysteine and the conserved F or W are not part of the CDR3 here.

TRBV4-2	TRBJ2-7	ASSQDLRVSYEQY
TRBV9	TRBJ2-7	ASSVASGAFYEQY
TRBV4-3	TRBJ1-5	ASSPSSTVRQPQH
TRBV29-1	TRBJ2-7	SVGDNFSYEQY
TRBV7-2	TRBJ2-1	ASSSRLAGGWGYNEQF
TRBV5-1	NA	ASSFTGASYNEQY
TRBV12-5	TRBJ1-1	ASGLEVPEAF
TRBV20-1	TRBJ2-7	SASSGRAPYEQY
TRBV5-1	TRBJ1-5	ASSLGNSNQPQH
TRBV6-6	TRBJ2-3	ASSYSAGEADTQY
TRBV4-1	TRBJ2-5	ASSQRRRQVEETQY
TRBV2	TRBJ1-1	ASSEAAPTGGHTEAF
TRBV2	TRBJ2-7	ASTRQGAYEQY
TRBV5-4	TRBJ1-4	ACSPTTGFNEKLF
TRBV27	TRBJ2-1	ASSHSTSSSNEQF
TRBV29-1	TRBJ1-2	SVEGQGAGRGYGYT
TRBV3-1	TRBJ2-2	ASSSQGETGELF
TRBV6-1	TRBJ2-7	ASSEAWGREQY
TRBV10-3	TRBJ1-5	AIGGATDQPQH
TRBV2	TRBJ1-6	ASSEEAGGTSPLH
TRBV7-9	TRBJ1-1	ASSLDRYEAF
TRBV28	TRBJ2-3	ASRAAWGTDTQY